What follows are 10 T cell receptor beta chains derived from one specimen sequenced in a study of molecular identifiers for immune sequencing clone quantification. TCRdb analysed the PCR reads with MiXCR anew, one entry per CDR3 protein. The table records approximately 37,000 distinct CDR3 sequences, about 19% of them present only once. Sequencing was carried out using naive CD8+ T cells from blood, with Jurkat cell RNA spiked in. Subset denoted: FACS-sorted CD8+CD4-CCR7+CD45RA+ naive T cells. These receptors came from a human donor in good health. Some libraries in this study had Jurkat cell RNA spiked in.

Details on this clonotype: Germline is not matched at one junction end, which may reflect a read error. The rearrangement links TRBV20-1 to TRBJ2-2; D possibly uses TRBD1 or TRBD2 (6 bases each). The CDR3 is made up of 15 amino acids. Per germline, CDR1 DFQATT and CDR2 SNEGSKA (reference sequence). CDR3 bases: TGCAGTGCTAGACAGGGGAATCGGAATACCGGGGGGCTGTTTTTT. As protein: CSARQGNRNTGGLFF.

The sample holds many counts of this clonotype. V is TRBV29-1 and J is TRBJ2-7; D is tentatively TRBD1 or TRBD2 (5 bases each). V dropped 1 base and J dropped 6 bases, with 16 bases sitting between them. The CDR3 loop spans 14 amino acids. CDR1 SQVTM and CDR2 ANQGSEA come from the germline V gene. The CDR3 region has the DNA TGCAGCGTTGAAGGATGGGGGACCCTCTCCGAGCAGTACTTC. Translated: CSVEGWGTLSEQYF.

In this sample, this clonotype turned up many times. The CDR3 DNA is TGTGCCAGTAGTATTGGGAACACTGAAGCTTTCTTT. It yields the protein CASSIGNTEAFF. The rearrangement uses TRBV19 and TRBJ1-1; D call uncertain. CDR3 length: 12 residues. The germline CDR1 and CDR2 sequences are LNHDA and SQIVND (reference sequence). Trimming took 3 bases from V and 1 from J, leaving 3 bases between them.

CDR3 loop: CSASAGPSVNEQFF. DNA for the CDR3: TGCAGTGCTAGCGCCGGCCCGTCTGTCAATGAGCAGTTCTTC. This chain links TRBV20-1 with TRBJ2-1; D not certain. CDR1 DFQATT and CDR2 SNEGSKA come from the germline V gene (reference sequence). Deletions cut 3 bases from V and 6 bases from J, with 15 bases between. The CDR3 is made up of 14 amino acids.

The table lists this clonotype with many counts. The rearrangement joins TRBV14 to TRBJ1-1; D gene uncertain. This CDR3 region has 15 residues. Germline V CDR1 and CDR2: SGHDN, FVKESK. V lost 4 bases and J 4 bases, leaving 16 bases between the germline ends. The CDR3, as DNA: TGTGCCAGCAGCCCCCGACCCCCGATTGGCACTGAAGCTTTCTTT. Residues: CASSPRPPIGTEAFF.

This clonotype has a count of ten or more. The chain has TRBV9 and TRBJ2-3; D call uncertain. Germline assignment: CDR1 SGDLS and CDR2 YYNGEE. The CDR3 is 15 amino acids. The germline V and J ends were trimmed by 0 bases and 3 bases, with 11 bases remaining between them. The chain's CDR3 is CASSVDAEPTDTQYF. DNA of the CDR3: TGTGCCAGCAGCGTAGATGCGGAGCCAACAGATACGCAGTATTTT.

In this sample, this clonotype turned up many times. The rearrangement joins TRBV10-3 to TRBJ2-7, with 11 bases aligning to TRBD2. Germline loops: CDR1 ENHRY, CDR2 SYGVKD. V gave up 1 base and J gave up 0 bases; unmatched junction bases: 8. CDR3 length: 18 amino acids. CDR3 in DNA: TGTGCCATCAGTGAGTTTGGACTAGCGGGTCTGAGCTCCTACGAGCAGTACTTC. This encodes CAISEFGLAGLSSYEQYF.

This clonotype came up many times. V and J are TRBV6-5 and TRBJ1-1, with D tentatively TRBD1 (6 bases). The CDR3 covers 12 residues. Germline assignment: CDR1 MNHEY and CDR2 SVGAGI. With 2 bases removed from V and 7 bases from J, the gap between germline ends came to 8 bases. Here the CDR3 reads CASSYQTGEAFF. CDR3 bases: TGTGCCAGCAGTTACCAGACAGGTGAAGCTTTCTTT.

The chain joins TRBV19 to TRBJ2-7; D may be TRBD2 (5 bases). The V gene's germline CDR1 is LNHDA and CDR2 SQIVND (reference sequence). This CDR3 comprises 14 residues. Trimming shortened V by 5 bases and J by 5 bases, and 16 bases separated the two germline ends. The CDR3 region is CASSSGIGTHEQYF. The DNA for the CDR3 is TGTGCCAGTAGTTCCGGGATAGGAACCCACGAGCAGTACTTC.

This clonotype was detected ten times or more. The chain combines TRBV5-4 with TRBJ2-3; 7 bases align to TRBD1. The germline gives CDR1 SGHNT, CDR2 YYREEE (reference sequence). The junction had 13 bases not matched to a gene; V was cut back by 4 bases and J by 2 bases. The CDR3 runs 17 residues. CDR3 bases: TGTGCCAGCAGCCCACGTTCAGGACAGGCGACCACAGATACGCAGTATTTT. Protein: CASSPRSGQATTDTQYF.